This TCR beta chain was recovered during a study of blood T cell repertoires in COVID-19. This CDR3 comprises 13 residues. CDR1 GTSNPN and CDR2 SVGIG come from the germline V gene (reference sequence). V shed 4 bases, J shed 6 bases, and the junction held 7 bases outside the gene matches. Generated by immunoSEQ multiplex PCR, the TCRdb table keeps only in-frame clones and is missing some. The table has about 190,000 clones, over 75% seen once; the top ten hold about 13%. The origin of this receptor is a middle-aged man who had recovered from COVID-19. The rearrangement links TRBV30 to TRBJ2-7; 9 positions agree with TRBD1. The specimen sequenced was peripheral blood. This CDR3 reads CAWTEQGAGEQYF. The DNA of the CDR3 is TGTGCCTGGACAGAACAGGGGGCGGGCGAGCAGTACTTC.